Below, 21 T cell receptor beta chains from the same sample are listed, as sequenced in a study of CD8+ T cells in alopecia areata. After isolation, RNA underwent reverse transcription to generate cDNA as the sequencing template. Sequenced by immunoSEQ multiplex PCR; TCRdb stores in-frame clones only, minus some. The sample has more than 150,000 clones, approximately 50% seen once. Regarding treatment: oral pan-JAK inhibitor, 5-10 mg twice daily. The sequences come from CD8+ T cells sorted from blood, collected between weeks 51 and 52, from a patient treated with tofacitinib. These TCRs come from a human donor with alopecia areata.

A few counts support this clone. This rearrangement joins TRBV6-5 to TRBJ2-7, with TRBD2 matching 10 bases. Germline loops: CDR1 MNHEY, CDR2 SVGAGI. The CDR3 runs to 16 residues. The ends lost 1 base at V and 2 bases at J; junction bases unmatched: 5. This CDR3 is CASSYWPSGGTYEQYF. In nucleotides, the CDR3 is TGTGCCAGCAGTTACTGGCCTAGCGGGGGAACCTACGAGCAGTACTTC.

This clone showed up just once. The same CDR3 is also encoded by other DNA sequences in this sample. The V call is TRBV5-6, the J call TRBJ1-5; 7 positions match TRBD1. The CDR3 has 14 residues. Germline V gene data show CDR1 as SGHDT and CDR2 as YYEEEE. V was pared by 0 bases and J by 6 bases, with 3 bases of the junction left unmatched. In DNA form, the CDR3 reads TGTGCCAGCAGCTTGGGACAGGGAAGTCAGCCCCAGCATTTT. Its translation is CASSLGQGSQPQHF.

The chain has TRBV11-2 and TRBJ1-2; D gene uncertain. The germline V and J ends were trimmed by 1 base and 2 bases, with 5 bases remaining between them. The CDR3 contains 13 residues. Germline assignment: CDR1 SGHAT and CDR2 FQNNGV. CDR3 bases: TGTGCCAGCAGCTTAGTACAGAACTATGGCTACACCTTC. Translated: CASSLVQNYGYTF.

The rearrangement links TRBV6-5 to TRBJ1-2, with TRBD1 matching 9 bases. Trimming at V came to 3 bases and at J to 8 bases, leaving 7 bases not matched to a gene. The CDR3 sequence is 14 residues long. Germline lookup yields CDR1 MNHEY and CDR2 SVGAGI. CDR3: CASSYTDRGGGYTF. CDR3 nucleotide sequence: TGTGCCAGCAGTTATACGGACAGGGGTGGGGGCTACACCTTC.

A few counts support this clone. The rearrangement uses TRBV14 and TRBJ2-3; D is possibly TRBD2 (6 bases). The CDR3 totals 16 residues. Germline CDR1 SGHDN, CDR2 FVKESK. V shed 0 bases and J shed 2 bases, with 12 bases lying between them. The CDR3 coding sequence is TGTGCCAGCAGCCAAGACCGCGGGGAACTCACAGATACGCAGTATTTT. The encoded protein is CASSQDRGELTDTQYF.

The chain links TRBV30 to TRBJ1-2; 7 bases match TRBD1. With V trimmed by 2 bases and J by 1 base, 4 bases remained unmatched. The CDR3 contains 14 residues. The germline gives CDR1 GTSNPN, CDR2 SVGIG (reference sequence). The CDR3 coding sequence is TGTGCCTGGAGTCGGGACAGTTTTAACTATGGCTACACCTTC. As protein: CAWSRDSFNYGYTF.

The chain joins TRBV9 to TRBJ1-1; D possibly corresponds to TRBD1 (5 bases). CDR1 and CDR2 from the germline V gene are SGDLS and YYNGEE. The CDR3 consists of 15 residues. Trimming cost V 4 bases and J 3 bases, with 16 bases left between them. The CDR3 loop is CASSPRDGLYTEAFF. CDR3 DNA: TGTGCCAGCAGCCCGAGGGACGGATTATACACTGAAGCTTTCTTT.

The J gene is TRBJ1-2, the V gene TRBV29-1, with TRBD1 matching 7 bases. Per germline, CDR1 SQVTM and CDR2 ANQGSEA. Trimming removed 7 bases from V and 4 bases from J; junction bases left unmatched: 6. CDR3 size: 12 residues. The CDR3 region is CSGSTGLYGYTF. The CDR3 nucleotides read TGCAGCGGTTCGACAGGGCTCTATGGCTACACCTTC.

V usage is TRBV5-6 and J usage is TRBJ1-1; D not resolved. V lost 4 bases and J lost 1, with 8 bases in between. The CDR3 runs to 13 residues. CDR1 is SGHDT, CDR2 YYEEEE, per germline. CDR3 region: CASSALENTEAFF. The CDR3 DNA reads as TGTGCCAGCAGCGCCCTTGAGAACACTGAAGCTTTCTTT.

V usage is TRBV4-1 and J usage is TRBJ1-2; 7 positions match TRBD1. Trimming at V came to 1 base and at J to 4 bases, leaving 6 bases not matched to a gene. The CDR3 runs 15 residues. Germline assignment: CDR1 MGHRA and CDR2 YSYEKL. This CDR3 is CASSQGVGQTYGYTF. For the CDR3, the DNA is TGCGCCAGCAGCCAAGGTGTGGGACAGACCTATGGCTACACCTTC.

This clone was seen more than once but under ten times. The chain uses TRBV27 and TRBJ2-7, with TRBD1 identical over 9 bases. CDR1 and CDR2 (germline): MNHEY, SMNVEV (reference sequence). There are 15 residues in the CDR3. With 5 bases clipped from V and 1 base from J, the junction kept 6 bases outside the gene matches. The CDR3 coding sequence is TGTGCCAGCAGTCCTGGACAGGGGACTTCCTACGAGCAGTACTTC. Translating it yields CASSPGQGTSYEQYF.

This clone was seen only a few times. The genes are TRBV5-1 and TRBJ2-2; no firm D call. In germline, CDR1 is SGHRS, CDR2 YFSETQ. The CDR3 totals 14 residues. V shed 1 base and J shed 5 bases, with 9 bases lying between them. The CDR3 loop reads CASSLLGFTGELFF. The CDR3 DNA sequence: TGCGCCAGCAGCTTGTTGGGATTTACCGGGGAGCTGTTTTTT.

This clone appeared a few times. The chain recombines TRBV7-6 with TRBJ2-1; D possibly corresponds to TRBD2 (5 bases). The V end was cut by 8 bases, the J end by 0 bases, with 17 bases between. CDR3 length: 16 amino acids. Germline V gene data show CDR1 as SGHVS and CDR2 as FNYEAQ. This CDR3 reads CASSSGSFNSYNEQFF. The CDR3 nucleotides read TGTGCCAGCTCTTCGGGGTCCTTTAACTCCTACAATGAGCAGTTCTTC.

This chain uses TRBV27 with TRBJ1-2; D ambiguous. Trimming pared 3 bases from V and 2 bases from J, leaving 7 bases between. The germline V gene encodes CDR1 MNHEY and CDR2 SMNVEV (reference sequence). The CDR3 is 13 residues long. Here the CDR3 DNA reads TGTGCCAGCAGTTTCAGGCAGAACTATGGCTACACCTTC. It yields the protein CASSFRQNYGYTF.

This clone was detected a few times. The rearrangement joins TRBV25-1 to TRBJ1-6; 11 nucleotides align to TRBD1. From germline, CDR1 is MGHDK and CDR2 SYGVNS. Trimming took 4 bases from V and 7 from J; bases not matched to a gene: 6. This CDR3 has 16 residues. The CDR3 reads CASSVGTGGRNSPLHF. CDR3 DNA sequence: TGTGCCAGCAGTGTTGGGACAGGGGGTCGGAATTCACCCCTCCACTTT.

CDR3 DNA: TGTGCCAGTGAGATTGGTTTTCGGGAGACCCAGTACTTC. This encodes CASEIGFRETQYF. V usage is TRBV2 and J usage is TRBJ2-5, with D unclear. The germline gives CDR1 SNHLY, CDR2 FYNNEI. The CDR3 spans 13 residues. Trimming took 9 bases from V and 5 from J, leaving 16 bases between them.

The gene calls are TRBV4-1 and TRBJ1-2; no reliable D call. Deletions cut 0 bases from V and 6 bases from J, with 11 bases between. The germline CDR1 and CDR2 sequences are MGHRA and YSYEKL. The CDR3 runs 14 residues. The CDR3 nucleotides read TGCGCCAGCAGCCAAGACGGCAGGATCGATGGCTACACCTTC. It translates to CASSQDGRIDGYTF.

The chain recombines TRBV5-4 with TRBJ1-1; D unresolved. The CDR3 is 13 amino acids. Per germline, CDR1 SGHNT and CDR2 YYREEE (reference sequence). The V end lost 1 base, the J end lost 4 bases, and 8 bases lay between the germline ends. The CDR3 nucleotides are TGTGCCAGCAGCTTGAGGCCAGTCACTGAAGCTTTCTTT. Protein sequence: CASSLRPVTEAFF.

In this sample, this clone turned up a few times. The genes are TRBV4-2 and TRBJ1-4, with 7 bases lining up with TRBD1. Germline-derived CDR1 and CDR2 are LGHNA and YNFKEQ. The ends lost 4 bases at V and 4 bases at J; junction bases unmatched: 6. The length of the CDR3 is 15 residues. CDR3 sequence (DNA): TGTGCCAGCAGCCGTCCGGGACAGAGTAATGAAAAACTGTTTTTT. Protein product: CASSRPGQSNEKLFF.

The chain recombines TRBV9 with TRBJ1-2, with D hard to call. This CDR3 spans 11 amino acids. Germline CDR1 SGDLS, CDR2 YYNGEE. Trimming left V 3 bases short and J 7 bases short, with 7 bases between. The CDR3 nucleotides are TGTGCCAGCAGCGATGGCGGTGGCTACACCTTC. Its protein is CASSDGGGYTF.

The CDR3 region is CASASSYEQYF. DNA of the CDR3: TGTGCCAGCGCTAGCTCCTACGAGCAGTACTTC. The genes are TRBV7-9 and TRBJ2-7; unclear D gene. Trimming stripped 8 bases from V and 0 bases from J, with 5 bases between. The CDR3 sequence is 11 residues long. CDR1 is SEHNR and CDR2 is FQNEAQ in the germline V gene (reference sequence).